This T cell receptor beta chain was recorded in a study of cytomegalovirus exposure and HLA in healthy donors. Study conclusions and caveats: It was approximately 160 TCR beta chains that were listed as cytomegalovirus-associated.

Some clones are missing from TCRdb's copy, which holds only in-frame ones; the method was immunoSEQ multiplex PCR. Of fewer than 400,000 clones in the sample, 86% were seen once. About this clone: Its target is unknown.

The germline CDR1 and CDR2 sequences are LNHDA and SQIVND (reference sequence). CDR3 length: 13 amino acids. V lost 10 bases and J lost 3, with 16 bases in between. The specimen sequenced was PBMCs. The clonotype originates from a woman younger than 35 in good health and CMV-seronegative. This chain links TRBV19 with TRBJ2-7; D possibly corresponds to TRBD2 (6 bases). This chain's CDR3 is CATSGRNYYEQYF. The DNA of the CDR3 is TGTGCCACCAGCGGGCGGAACTACTACGAGCAGTACTTC.